The 13 T cell receptor beta chains given below trace back to one sample, sequenced in a study of identical twins (dated by TCRdb to between 2015 and 2016). Libraries were built with 5' RACE. Sequencing instrument: Illumina HiSeq 2000. TCRdb handled the public reads itself, with Q25 trimming in fastp and clone calling in MiXCR, and kept productive beta chains. Every entry covers one CDR3 protein and lists the most common genes and DNA from its rows. For this sample the table gives some 1,600,000 distinct CDR3 sequences, of which 32% were detected only once. The ten biggest clones cover around 0.25% of the sample. Sequencing used cord blood. The receptors come from a newborn girl in good health.

This rearrangement joins TRBV9 to TRBJ2-4; 11 nucleotides line up with TRBD2. In germline, CDR1 is SGDLS, CDR2 YYNGEE. V lost 0 bases to trimming and J lost 1 base; unmatched junction nucleotides: 0. This CDR3 is 16 amino acids long. The CDR3 here is CASSVASGRAKNIQYF. The CDR3 coding sequence is TGTGCCAGCAGCGTAGCTAGCGGGAGGGCCAAAAACATTCAGTACTTC.

The chain joins TRBV20-1 to TRBJ1-4; D gene unclear. The CDR3 is 12 residues long. V was trimmed by 3 bases and J by 7 bases, leaving 9 bases between them. The germline V gene encodes CDR1 DFQATT and CDR2 SNEGSKA (reference sequence). CDR3 protein: CSASGFAEKLFF. The CDR3 nucleotides are TGCAGTGCTAGTGGATTTGCTGAAAAACTGTTTTTT.

This CDR3 reads CASSVNGGAYEQYF. CDR3 DNA sequence: TGTGCCAGCAGTGTAAACGGGGGAGCCTACGAGCAGTACTTC. The chain recombines TRBV12-3 or TRBV12-4 with TRBJ2-7; D might be TRBD2 (6 bases). The CDR3 spans 14 residues. Trimming took 5 bases from V and 2 from J, leaving 13 bases between them.

This clonotype occurred a few times. The chain carries TRBV12-5 and TRBJ2-6; D unclear. In germline, CDR1 is LGHNT, CDR2 FRNRAP. The length of the CDR3 is 15 residues. Trimming cost V 1 base and J 1 base, with 5 bases left between them. The CDR3: CASGLGPSGANVLTF. The CDR3, as DNA: TGTGCTAGTGGTTTGGGACCTTCTGGGGCCAACGTCCTGACTTTC.

The chain joins TRBV7-8 to TRBJ2-3; TRBD2 matches at 12 bases. The CDR3 spans 17 residues. Germline V lookup: CDR1 SGHVS, CDR2 FQNEAQ. The J segment lost 4 bases and the V segment lost 2 bases, leaving 7 bases of the junction unmatched. CDR3 DNA sequence: TGTGCCAGCAGCTTATTCCGACTAGCGGGAGATGCAGATACGCAGTATTTT. Its translation: CASSLFRLAGDADTQYF.

Here the CDR3 DNA reads TGTGCCAGCAGCCTTCGGGCCTTCTATGGCTACACCTTC. Encoded protein: CASSLRAFYGYTF. The V and J genes are TRBV3-1 and TRBJ1-2, with D unresolved. CDR1 is LGHDT, CDR2 YNNKEL, per germline (reference sequence). With 4 bases removed from V and 4 bases from J, the gap between germline ends came to 10 bases. The CDR3 runs to 13 residues.

This rearrangement joins TRBV11-1 to TRBJ2-5; D perhaps matches TRBD2 (5 bases). Germline V lookup: CDR1 SGHAT, CDR2 FQDESV (reference sequence). Trimming pared 5 bases from V and 11 bases from J, leaving 21 bases between. The CDR3 covers 14 residues. The CDR3 protein is CASSPIRALDEQYF. CDR3 nucleotide sequence: TGTGCCAGCAGCCCCATACGGGCACTAGATGAGCAGTACTTC.

This clonotype came up a few times. This sequence joins TRBV25-1 and TRBJ2-1; D could derive from TRBD1 or TRBD2 (5 bases each). Trimming stripped 0 bases from V and 9 bases from J, with 12 bases between. CDR3 length: 14 amino acids. CDR1 is MGHDK and CDR2 is SYGVNS in the germline V gene. The CDR3 DNA is TGTGCCAGCAGTGAATACGGTGGGGGATTTGAGCAGTTCTTC. Residues: CASSEYGGGFEQFF.

In the case of this clonotype: A read error may account for a junction end that differs from germline. The chain carries TRBV3-1 and TRBJ1-2; no reliable D call. The CDR3 is 14 amino acids. CDR1 and CDR2 from the germline V gene are LGHDT and YNNKEL (reference sequence). The CDR3 coding sequence is TGTGCCAGCAGCCAAGCGTGGGGAGGTGATGGCTGCACCTTC. Amino acids: CASSQAWGGDGCTF.

This clonotype was counted between two and nine times. The gene calls are TRBV20-1 and TRBJ2-3; D remains ambiguous. Germline CDR1 is DFQATT and CDR2 is SNEGSKA (reference sequence). This CDR3 region has 13 residues. V was trimmed by 5 bases and J by 4 bases, leaving 13 bases between them. The CDR3 DNA sequence: TGCAGTGCTGAAAGCCCCCCGGCAGATACGCAGTATTTT. Residues: CSAESPPADTQYF.

The V call is TRBV5-1, the J call TRBJ2-1, with TRBD2 matching 7 bases. The CDR3 totals 14 residues. The ends lost 5 bases at V and 2 bases at J; junction bases unmatched: 4. Germline V lookup: CDR1 SGHRS, CDR2 YFSETQ. The CDR3 DNA is TGCGCCAGCAGTAGGACTAGGGCCTACAATGAGCAGTTCTTC. The encoded protein is CASSRTRAYNEQFF.

On this clonotype itself: The junction differs from germline at one of its ends, possibly a read error. V gene TRBV11-2 combines with J gene TRBJ2-3; possible D gene TRBD2, 6 bases. The CDR3 loop spans 16 amino acids. Germline V CDR1 and CDR2: SGHAT, FQNNGV. CDR3 DNA sequence: TGTGCCGGCAGCTTAGTCGGCAGGGAGGTAACAGATACGCAGTATTTT. Translating gives CAGSLVGREVTDTQYF.

The chain recombines TRBV29-1 with TRBJ1-2; no clear D. The CDR3 length is 14 residues. Germline V CDR1 and CDR2: SQVTM, ANQGSEA. The ends were cut back, 7 bases at V and 4 bases at J, with 19 bases in the middle. The CDR3 spells CSAVLGSWGYGYTF. CDR3 DNA: TGCAGCGCTGTCCTCGGGAGCTGGGGCTATGGCTACACCTTC.